This T cell receptor beta chain was captured by sequencing in a study of T cell changes during pregnancy in multiple sclerosis. The CDR3 totals 15 residues. Deletions cut 4 bases from V and 0 bases from J, with 12 bases between. The V gene's germline CDR1 is MNHNS and CDR2 SASEGT. Generated by immunoSEQ multiplex PCR, the TCRdb table keeps only in-frame clones and is missing some. The table includes 45,000 to 70,000 clones, 92% detected once. Sequenced material: CD4+ T cells from peripheral blood mononuclear cells, taken in the second trimester of pregnancy. This rearrangement joins TRBV6-1 to TRBJ2-5; D is unclear. The sequence was obtained from a female donor with multiple sclerosis, enrolled in a pregnancy study. In DNA, the CDR3 is TGTGCCAGCAGTGGTACGGGTTCGGACCAAGAGACCCAGTACTTC. Encoded protein: CASSGTGSDQETQYF.